This paragraph covers one TCR beta chain sequence. This clone was picked up one time. The target of this receptor is not known. No base quality values were provided; no much bigger clone lies one nucleotide off. The trial excluded patients who had a history of autoimmune disease or who were on systemic immunosuppression. Peripheral blood for TCR sequencing was collected from all dose cohorts at baseline, on cycle 4 day 1, and on cycle 7 day 1. The samples were drawn from a first-in-human, open-label, multicenter phase I dose-escalation trial of ivuxolimab. The trial enrolled adults with locally advanced or metastatic head and neck squamous cell, hepatocellular, melanoma or renal cell carcinoma. Before TCR sequencing, CD4+ T cells and CD8+ T cells were sorted from peripheral blood as separate populations. V ends up 6 bases short and J 7 bases short, with an unmatched junction base count of 11. CDR1 and CDR2 were assigned from the germline V gene (reference sequence) as MNHEY and SMNVEV. From its cysteine to its phenylalanine, the CDR3 spans 15 amino acids. CDR3 DNA is the only sequence kept; it has 45 bases, read in frame from the first base.

This sample was included in a study of OX40 agonist ivuxolimab in advanced cancers. For the wider study: Ivuxolimab, which targeted the costimulatory receptor OX40 (CD134), was an agonistic, fully human IgG2 monoclonal antibody. Intravenous ivuxolimab was administered to patients every 2 weeks at six dose levels: 0.01, 0.1, 0.3, 1.5, 3 and 10 mg/kg. Among the approximately 50 dose-escalation patients, about 19 had hepatocellular carcinoma, 15 or so melanoma, 9 renal cell carcinoma and 9 head and neck cancer. The dose-escalation cohort was around 84% male with a mean age of roughly 62 years, ranging from roughly 20 to 80. Prior anti-PD-1, anti-PD-L1 or anti-CTLA-4 therapy was permitted, and about two fifths of dose-escalation patients had received checkpoint inhibitors. Partial responses occurred in three dose-escalation patients: two with cutaneous melanoma and one with hepatocellular carcinoma. Peripheral TCRbeta sequencing aimed to test whether ivuxolimab altered TCR sequence diversity and caused clonal T-cell expansion. The paper reports the monotherapy dose-escalation portion (N ≈ 50 patients) of the phase I ivuxolimab trial.

Overall study results and their limits: Low levels of normalized T-cell clonal expansion were also seen in some patients who did not respond. In the 0.1-3.0 mg/kg groups, partial responders were among the patients with the lowest normalized peripheral clonal expansion, particularly in CD8+ T cells. At doses from 0.1 to 3.0 mg/kg, clonal expansion was seen in both CD4+ and CD8+ blood T cells between baseline and week 6. The antigen specificity of the clonally expanded peripheral T cells was not determined. After ivuxolimab, expanded clones were on average more numerous among CD8+ T cells than among CD4+ T cells.

Genomic DNA was isolated from the sorted cells so that the TCRbeta CDR3 region could be sequenced. TCRbeta CDR3 regions were sequenced using the immunoSEQ Assay. Not all clones reach the TCRdb copy of this immuneACCESS table, which keeps in-frame sequences only. Checked studies attribute under half of the gap to unresolved V genes and leave the rest unexplained. Within this sample are about 60,000 clones, with about nine tenths of them counted one time only. Roughly 25% of the sample comes from the top ten. This TCR derives from an adult with an advanced solid tumor such as melanoma, head and neck, liver or kidney cancer. The sample was CD4+ or CD8+ T cells sorted from blood, taken in a trial of the OX40 agonist ivuxolimab. Here the chain combines TRBV27 and TRBJ1-5, and 8 junctional nucleotides match TRBD1. The DNA is as follows: TGTGCCAGCAGCCGCCGACAGGGGTACTCCCAGCCCCAGCATTTT. This gives the protein CASSRRQGYSQPQHF.